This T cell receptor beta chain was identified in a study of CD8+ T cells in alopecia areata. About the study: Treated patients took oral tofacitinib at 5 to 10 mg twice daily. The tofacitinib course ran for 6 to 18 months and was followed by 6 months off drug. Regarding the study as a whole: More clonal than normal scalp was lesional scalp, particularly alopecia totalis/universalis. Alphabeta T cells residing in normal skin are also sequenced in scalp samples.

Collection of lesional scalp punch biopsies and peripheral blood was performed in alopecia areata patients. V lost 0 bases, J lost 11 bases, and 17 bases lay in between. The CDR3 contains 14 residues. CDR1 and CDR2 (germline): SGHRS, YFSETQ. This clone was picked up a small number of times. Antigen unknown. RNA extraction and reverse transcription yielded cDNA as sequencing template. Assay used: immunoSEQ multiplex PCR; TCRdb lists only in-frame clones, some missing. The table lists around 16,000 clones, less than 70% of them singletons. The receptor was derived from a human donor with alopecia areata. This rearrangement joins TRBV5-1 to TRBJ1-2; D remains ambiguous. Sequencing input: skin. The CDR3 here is CASSLAEVTRRYTF. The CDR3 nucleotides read TGCGCCAGCAGCTTGGCCGAGGTCACTCGGAGGTACACCTTC.